The present T cell receptor beta chain was sequenced within a study of regulatory dendritic cells for organ transplantation. Repertoires were generated with immunoSEQ multiplex PCR, while TCRdb's copy carries only in-frame clones and drops some. The sample carries some 35,000 clones, less than 90% recorded once. The V gene end was trimmed by 2 bases and the J gene end by 7 bases; junction bases not matched to a gene: 6. CDR1 and CDR2 from the germline V gene are LGHNA and YSLEER. The CDR3 contains 14 residues. The V gene is TRBV4-3, the J gene TRBJ1-2; 8 nucleotides line up with TRBD1. Sequenced sample: naive CD4+ T cells from blood. As to subset: CD45RA+ naive T cells. The sequence was collected from a human donor in good health. The CDR3 sequence is CASSQIPTGVGYTF. Here the CDR3 DNA reads TGCGCCAGCAGCCAAATCCCGACAGGGGTTGGCTACACCTTC.